Listed here are 20 T cell receptor beta chains from one sample, sequenced in a study of blood T cell repertoires in COVID-19. Clones were sequenced by immunoSEQ multiplex PCR, and TCRdb holds only the in-frame ones, with some missing. The table has about 90,000 clones, about 82% seen once. Sequenced sample: peripheral blood. These receptors all stem from a man in his fifties or sixties with acute or convalescent COVID-19.

The rearrangement joins TRBV9 to TRBJ2-3, with 11 bases aligning to TRBD2. Germline loops: CDR1 SGDLS, CDR2 YYNGEE. The V gene end was trimmed by 4 bases and the J gene end by 2 bases; junction bases not matched to a gene: 6. The CDR3 consists of 16 residues. CDR3 nucleotide sequence: TGTGCCAGCAGCCCGGGGACTAGCGGTCCCACAGATACGCAGTATTTT. It specifies CASSPGTSGPTDTQYF.

V usage is TRBV7-3 and J usage is TRBJ2-2; the D is unclear. Germline V CDR1 and CDR2: SGHTA, FQGTGA. The CDR3 is 14 amino acids. V lost 5 bases and J lost 7, with 14 bases in between. CDR3 sequence (DNA): TGTGCCAGCAGCCCAAACACGTTTGGCGGGGAGCTGTTTTTT. It specifies CASSPNTFGGELFF.

The gene calls are TRBV4-3 and TRBJ1-2; D gene ambiguous. The CDR3 has 16 residues. V shed 2 bases and J shed 1 base, with 14 bases lying between them. The germline V gene encodes CDR1 LGHNA and CDR2 YSLEER. The CDR3 coding sequence is TGCGCCAGCAGCCAATCCAGCACAGAGTTTAACTATGGCTACACCTTC. Protein product: CASSQSSTEFNYGYTF.

This clone was found once. This chain links TRBV12-3 or TRBV12-4 with TRBJ1-2; D is ambiguous. With 3 bases removed from V and 8 bases from J, the gap between germline ends came to 7 bases. There are 11 residues in the CDR3. The CDR3 sequence: CASSFPGGYTF. The CDR3 DNA is TGTGCCAGCAGTTTCCCAGGAGGCTACACCTTC.

This chain uses TRBV30 with TRBJ1-6, with 8 nucleotides matching TRBD1. Looked up from germline, CDR1 is GTSNPN and CDR2 is SVGIG (reference sequence). The CDR3 length is 13 residues. V lost 4 bases and J lost 6; bases outside the gene matches: 2. The CDR3 here is CAWNTGGNSPLHF. CDR3 nucleotide sequence: TGTGCCTGGAACACAGGGGGTAATTCACCCCTCCACTTT.

This chain joins TRBV28 and TRBJ2-1, with D unclear. Between the trimmed V and J ends, which lost 5 bases and 10 bases, there was a span of 9 bases. This CDR3 region has 11 residues. Germline CDR1 reads MDHEN; CDR2 reads SYDVKM. Here the CDR3 reads CASSGQREQFF. In DNA, the CDR3 is TGTGCCAGCAGTGGCCAGAGGGAGCAGTTCTTC.

This clone was observed a single time. The chain uses TRBV6-6 and TRBJ1-5, with TRBD1 identical over 11 bases. Germline CDR1 is MNHNY and CDR2 is SVGAGI (reference sequence). The V segment lost 6 bases and the J segment 5 bases; nucleotides outside the gene matches: 3. The CDR3 runs to 14 residues. The CDR3 DNA sequence: TGTGCCAGCAGCCCGGGACAGGGGGATCAGCCCCAGCATTTT. Translated: CASSPGQGDQPQHF.

This rearrangement joins TRBV18 to TRBJ2-1, with 8 bases aligning to TRBD2. CDR1 is KGHSH and CDR2 is LQKENI in the germline V gene. The V segment lost 0 bases and the J segment 7 bases; nucleotides outside the gene matches: 14. This CDR3 is 18 amino acids long. The CDR3 here is CASSPPGMVVAGSNEQFF. The CDR3 DNA is TGTGCCAGCTCACCACCGGGAATGGTGGTAGCGGGGAGTAATGAGCAGTTCTTC.

The rearrangement links TRBV29-1 to TRBJ2-1, with TRBD2 identical over 8 bases. This CDR3 is 14 amino acids long. J gave up 3 bases and V 1 base, and 2 bases lay outside the gene matches. CDR1 is SQVTM, CDR2 ANQGSEA, per germline. The CDR3 DNA sequence: TGCAGCGTTGAAGGGCTAGCGGGCTACAATGAGCAGTTCTTC. Encoded protein: CSVEGLAGYNEQFF.

The rearrangement uses TRBV7-6 and TRBJ2-7; no definite D call. This CDR3 region has 13 residues. Deletions cut 1 base from V and 6 bases from J, with 10 bases between. The germline CDR1 and CDR2 sequences are SGHVS and FNYEAQ. The CDR3 DNA reads as TGTGCCAGCAGCTTAGTAGGAGCTCCCGAGCAGTACTTC. This codes for CASSLVGAPEQYF.

The rearrangement uses TRBV27 and TRBJ2-5; 8 bases line up with TRBD1. J lost 7 bases, V lost 3 bases, and 10 bases had no gene match. CDR1 and CDR2 (germline): MNHEY, SMNVEV (reference sequence). This CDR3 comprises 15 residues. This chain's CDR3 is CASSLDTGGSGTQYF. CDR3 nucleotides: TGTGCCAGCAGTTTGGATACAGGGGGGAGCGGGACCCAGTACTTC.

This chain joins TRBV29-1 and TRBJ2-1; 9 positions match TRBD1. In germline, CDR1 is SQVTM, CDR2 ANQGSEA. Germline trimming cut 3 bases from V and 6 bases from J; bases unmatched to any gene: 6. The CDR3 runs to 14 residues. The CDR3 nucleotides read TGCAGCGTTGAGGACAGGGGAGAAGGCAATGAGCAGTTCTTC. Its protein product is CSVEDRGEGNEQFF.

The chain combines TRBV6-5 with TRBJ2-1; D might be TRBD2 (5 bases). This CDR3 contains 10 residues. The V gene lost 8 bases and the J gene lost 8 bases, with 7 bases spanning the gap. The germline V gene has CDR1 MNHEY and CDR2 SVGAGI. The CDR3 coding sequence is TGTGCCAGCGAGGGTTATGAGCAGTTCTTC. Translated, it gives CASEGYEQFF.

This chain uses TRBV5-1 with TRBJ1-4, with TRBD1 matching 7 bases. The CDR3 is 15 amino acids. J lost 1 base, V lost 8 bases, and 8 bases had no gene match. CDR1 and CDR2 from the germline V gene are SGHRS and YFSETQ. In DNA, the CDR3 is TGCGCCAGTAGACCTGGGACAGTAACTAATGAAAAACTGTTTTTT. Translated, it gives CASRPGTVTNEKLFF.

The chain carries TRBV30 and TRBJ2-2, with 8 bases aligning to TRBD2. Germline lookup yields CDR1 GTSNPN and CDR2 SVGIG (reference sequence). The CDR3 sequence is 16 residues long. J was trimmed by 2 bases and V by 0 bases; bases with no gene match: 5. The CDR3 sequence is CAWSVGLAGNTGELFF. CDR3 DNA: TGTGCCTGGAGTGTAGGGCTAGCGGGTAACACCGGGGAGCTGTTTTTT.

This clone has a single count. The rearrangement joins TRBV5-5 to TRBJ2-3, with 8 bases fitting TRBD2. The length of the CDR3 is 17 residues. After removal of 2 bases from V and 0 bases from J, the junction contained 8 bases not matched to a gene. From germline, CDR1 is SGHKS and CDR2 YYEKEE (reference sequence). CDR3 coding DNA: TGTGCCAGCAGCTTACTAGCGACTAGCGCCAGCACAGATACGCAGTATTTT. This sequence encodes CASSLLATSASTDTQYF.

This clone was counted between two and nine times. V is TRBV7-2 and J is TRBJ2-7, with D perhaps matching TRBD1 (5 bases). V lost 2 bases, J lost 7 bases, and 9 bases lay in between. Germline CDR1 is SGHTA and CDR2 is FQGNSA. The CDR3 is 12 amino acids. The CDR3 DNA follows: TGTGCCAGCAGCTTACAGCAGGGAGAGCAGTACTTC. Its translation: CASSLQQGEQYF.

The chain recombines TRBV5-1 with TRBJ2-5, with D tentatively TRBD1 (6 bases). The CDR3 has 13 amino acids. The germline V gene encodes CDR1 SGHRS and CDR2 YFSETQ. V was pared by 6 bases and J by 4 bases, with 13 bases between. CDR3 sequence reads: CASKQGSLETQYF. The CDR3, as DNA: TGCGCCAGCAAACAGGGATCGTTAGAGACCCAGTACTTC.

The chain carries TRBV3-1 (or the pseudogene TRBV3-2) and TRBJ1-4; 8 bases match TRBD1. With V trimmed by 2 bases and J by 3 bases, 11 bases remained unmatched. Germline V gene sequence: CDR1 LGHDT, CDR2 YNNKEL (reference sequence). This CDR3 spans 18 amino acids. The chain's CDR3 is CASSQQGANYGANEKLFF. The CDR3 nucleotides read TGTGCCAGCAGCCAACAGGGGGCCAACTATGGGGCTAATGAAAAACTGTTTTTT.

The rearrangement joins TRBV2 to TRBJ1-2; no reliable D call. The CDR3 has 11 residues. Germline V gives CDR1 SNHLY, CDR2 FYNNEI. Trimming left V 6 bases short and J 2 bases short, with 4 bases between. CDR3 protein: CASRENYGYTF. CDR3 sequence (DNA): TGTGCCAGCAGGGAGAACTATGGCTACACCTTC.